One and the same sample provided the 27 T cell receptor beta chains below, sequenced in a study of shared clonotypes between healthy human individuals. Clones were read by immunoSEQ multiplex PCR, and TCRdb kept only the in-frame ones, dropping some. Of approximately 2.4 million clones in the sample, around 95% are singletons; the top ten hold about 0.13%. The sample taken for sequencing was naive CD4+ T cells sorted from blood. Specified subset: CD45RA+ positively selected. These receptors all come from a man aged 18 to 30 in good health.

In DNA form, the CDR3 reads TGCGCCAGCAGATGGGACTTCTCCTACGAGCAGTACTTC. Its protein product is CASRWDFSYEQYF. The J gene is TRBJ2-7, the V gene TRBV5-1, with D possibly matching TRBD2 (6 bases). This CDR3 has 13 amino acids. The germline V and J ends were trimmed by 5 bases and 0 bases, with 9 bases remaining between them. Germline-derived CDR1 and CDR2 are SGHRS and YFSETQ.

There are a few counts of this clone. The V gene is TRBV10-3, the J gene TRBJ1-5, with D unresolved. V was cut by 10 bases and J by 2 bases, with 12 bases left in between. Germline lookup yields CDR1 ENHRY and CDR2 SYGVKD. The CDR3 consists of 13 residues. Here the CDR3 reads CATRLTGNQPQHF. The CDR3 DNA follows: TGTGCCACCCGATTGACGGGCAATCAGCCCCAGCATTTT.

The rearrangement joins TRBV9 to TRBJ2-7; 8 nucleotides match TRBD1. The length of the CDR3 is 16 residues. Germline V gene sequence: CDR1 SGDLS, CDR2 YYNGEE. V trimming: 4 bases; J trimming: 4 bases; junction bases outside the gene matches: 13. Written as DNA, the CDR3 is TGTGCCAGCAGCTCAGACGACTGGCAGGGGGCATACGAGCAGTACTTC. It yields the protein CASSSDDWQGAYEQYF.

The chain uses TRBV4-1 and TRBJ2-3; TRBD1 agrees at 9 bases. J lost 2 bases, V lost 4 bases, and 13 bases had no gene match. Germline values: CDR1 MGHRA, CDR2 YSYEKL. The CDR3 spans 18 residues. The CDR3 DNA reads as TGCGCCAGCAGCCTAGAGCCGACAGGGGGGGGCGTCACAGATACGCAGTATTTT. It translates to CASSLEPTGGGVTDTQYF.

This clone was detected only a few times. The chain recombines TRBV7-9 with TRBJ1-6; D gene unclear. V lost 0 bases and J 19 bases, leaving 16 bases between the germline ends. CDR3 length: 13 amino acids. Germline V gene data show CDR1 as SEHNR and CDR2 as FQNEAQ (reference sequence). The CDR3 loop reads CASSLADVGSPHF. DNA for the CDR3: TGTGCCAGCAGCTTAGCGGATGTCGGGAGCCCTCACTTT.

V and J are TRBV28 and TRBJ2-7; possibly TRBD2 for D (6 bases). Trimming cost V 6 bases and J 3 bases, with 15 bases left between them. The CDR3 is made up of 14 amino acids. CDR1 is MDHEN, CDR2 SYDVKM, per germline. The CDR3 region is CASSSQGGNYEQYF. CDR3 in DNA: TGTGCCAGCAGCTCACAAGGAGGGAACTACGAGCAGTACTTC.

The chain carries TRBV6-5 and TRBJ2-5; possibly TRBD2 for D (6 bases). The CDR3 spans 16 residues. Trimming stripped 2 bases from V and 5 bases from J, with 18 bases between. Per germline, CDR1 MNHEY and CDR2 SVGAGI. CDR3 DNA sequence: TGTGCCAGCAGTTACGGGGCGGGGTGGAAGCGGGAGACCCAGTACTTC. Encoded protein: CASSYGAGWKRETQYF.

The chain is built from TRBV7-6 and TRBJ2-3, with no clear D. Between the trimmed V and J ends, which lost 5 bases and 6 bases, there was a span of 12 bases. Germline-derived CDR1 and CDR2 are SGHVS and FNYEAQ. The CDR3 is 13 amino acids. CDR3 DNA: TGTGCCAGCAGCGTCGCAGGATTCGATACGCAGTATTTT. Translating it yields CASSVAGFDTQYF.

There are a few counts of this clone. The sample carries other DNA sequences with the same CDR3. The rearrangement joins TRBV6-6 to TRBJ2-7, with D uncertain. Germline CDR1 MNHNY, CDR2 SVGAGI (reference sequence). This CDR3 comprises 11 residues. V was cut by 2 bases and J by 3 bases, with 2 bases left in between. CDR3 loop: CASSYNYEQYF. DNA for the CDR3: TGTGCCAGCAGTTACAACTACGAGCAGTACTTC.

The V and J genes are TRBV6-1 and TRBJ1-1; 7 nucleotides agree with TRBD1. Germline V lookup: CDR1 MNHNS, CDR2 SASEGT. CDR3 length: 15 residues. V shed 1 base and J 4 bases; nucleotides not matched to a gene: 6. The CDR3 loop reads CASSEVFRGGTEAFF. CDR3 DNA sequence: TGTGCCAGCAGTGAAGTTTTCAGGGGGGGCACTGAAGCTTTCTTT.

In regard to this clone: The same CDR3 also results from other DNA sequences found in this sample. The CDR3 here is CATSRDLRETQYF. In DNA form, the CDR3 reads TGTGCCACCAGCAGAGATCTTCGAGAGACCCAGTACTTC. The chain joins TRBV15 to TRBJ2-5; D not certain. Germline V CDR1 and CDR2: LNHNV, YYDKDF (reference sequence). Trimming removed 0 bases from V and 4 bases from J, with 6 bases in between. The CDR3 length is 13 residues.

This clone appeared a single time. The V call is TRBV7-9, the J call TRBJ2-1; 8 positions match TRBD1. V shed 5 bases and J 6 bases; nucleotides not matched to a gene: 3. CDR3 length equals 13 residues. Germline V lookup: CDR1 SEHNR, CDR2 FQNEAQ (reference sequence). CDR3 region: CASSKDRANEQFF. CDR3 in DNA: TGTGCCAGCAGCAAGGACAGGGCCAATGAGCAGTTCTTC.

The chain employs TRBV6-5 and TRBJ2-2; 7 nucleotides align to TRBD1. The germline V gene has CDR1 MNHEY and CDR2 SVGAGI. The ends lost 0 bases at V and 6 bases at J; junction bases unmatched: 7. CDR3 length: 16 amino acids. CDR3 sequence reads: CASSYSSRGKAGELFF. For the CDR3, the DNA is TGTGCCAGCAGTTACTCGAGCAGGGGGAAAGCCGGGGAGCTGTTTTTT.

The CDR3 sequence is CASSPQDATNEKLFF. The CDR3 DNA follows: TGTGCCAGCTCACCACAGGACGCAACTAATGAAAAACTGTTTTTT. The chain joins TRBV18 to TRBJ1-4, with unresolved D. CDR3 length: 15 residues. Trimming took off 1 base at V and 0 bases at J, with 6 bases between the two ends. Per germline, CDR1 KGHSH and CDR2 LQKENI.

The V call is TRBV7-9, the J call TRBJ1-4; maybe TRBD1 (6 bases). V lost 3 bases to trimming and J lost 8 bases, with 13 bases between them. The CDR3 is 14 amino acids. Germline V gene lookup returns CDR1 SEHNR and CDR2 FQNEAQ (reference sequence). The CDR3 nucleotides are TGTGCCAGCAGCTTTCGGCAGGGGTACGAAAAACTGTTTTTT. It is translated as CASSFRQGYEKLFF.

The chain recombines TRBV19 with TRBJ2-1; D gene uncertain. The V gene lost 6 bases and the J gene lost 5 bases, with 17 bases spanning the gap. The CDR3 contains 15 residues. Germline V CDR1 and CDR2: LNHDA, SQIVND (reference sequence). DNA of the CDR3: TGTGCCAGTAGCAACTCCGGAGCGCGACACAATGAGCAGTTCTTC. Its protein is CASSNSGARHNEQFF.

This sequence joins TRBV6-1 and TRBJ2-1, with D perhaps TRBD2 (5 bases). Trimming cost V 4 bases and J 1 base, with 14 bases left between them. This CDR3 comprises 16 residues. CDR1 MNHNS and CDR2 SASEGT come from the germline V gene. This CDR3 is CASSGTGERSYNEQFF. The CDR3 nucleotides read TGTGCCAGCAGTGGCACCGGGGAGAGGTCCTACAATGAGCAGTTCTTC.

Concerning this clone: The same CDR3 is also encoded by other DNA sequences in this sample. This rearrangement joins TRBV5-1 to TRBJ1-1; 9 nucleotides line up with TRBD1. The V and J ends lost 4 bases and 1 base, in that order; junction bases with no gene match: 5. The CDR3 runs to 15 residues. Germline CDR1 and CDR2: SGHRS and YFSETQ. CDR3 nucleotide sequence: TGCGCCAGCAGCCTACAGGGGGCCAGGAACACTGAAGCTTTCTTT. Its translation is CASSLQGARNTEAFF.

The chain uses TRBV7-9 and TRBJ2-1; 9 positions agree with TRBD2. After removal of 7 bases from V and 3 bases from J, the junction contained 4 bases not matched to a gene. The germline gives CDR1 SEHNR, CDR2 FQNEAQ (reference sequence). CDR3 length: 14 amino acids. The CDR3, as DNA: TGTGCCAGCACCCGGACTAGCGACTACAATGAGCAGTTCTTC. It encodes CASTRTSDYNEQFF.

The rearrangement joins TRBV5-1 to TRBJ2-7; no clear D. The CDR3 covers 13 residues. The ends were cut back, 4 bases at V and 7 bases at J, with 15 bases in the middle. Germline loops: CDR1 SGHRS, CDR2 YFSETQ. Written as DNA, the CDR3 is TGCGCCAGCAGCGCCGGGCAATTAGAGGAGCAGTACTTC. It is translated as CASSAGQLEEQYF. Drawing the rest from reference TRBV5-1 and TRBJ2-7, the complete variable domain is KAGVTQTPRYLIKTRGQQVTLSCSPISGHRSVSWYQQTPGQGLQFLFEYFSETQRNKGNFPGRFSGRQFSNSRSEMNVSTLELGDSALYLCASSAGQLEEQYFGPGTRLTVT.

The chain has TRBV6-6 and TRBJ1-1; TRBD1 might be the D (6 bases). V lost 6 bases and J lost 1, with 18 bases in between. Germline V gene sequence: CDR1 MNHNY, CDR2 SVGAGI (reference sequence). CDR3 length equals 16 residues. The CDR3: CASRSGHHWENTEAFF. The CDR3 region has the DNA TGTGCCAGCAGGTCGGGACACCATTGGGAGAACACTGAAGCTTTCTTT.

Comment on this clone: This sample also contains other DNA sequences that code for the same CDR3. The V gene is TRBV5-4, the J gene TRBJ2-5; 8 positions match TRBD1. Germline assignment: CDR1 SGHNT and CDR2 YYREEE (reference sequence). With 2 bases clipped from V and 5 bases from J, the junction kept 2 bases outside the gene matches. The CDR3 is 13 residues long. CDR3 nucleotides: TGTGCCAGCAGCTTACAGGGGGTGGAGACCCAGTACTTC. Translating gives CASSLQGVETQYF. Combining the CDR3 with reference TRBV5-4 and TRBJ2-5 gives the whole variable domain ETGVTQSPTHLIKTRGQQVTLRCSSQSGHNTVSWYQQALGQGPQFIFQYYREEENGRGNFPPRFSGLQFPNYSSELNVNALELDDSALYLCASSLQGVETQYFGPGTRLLVL.

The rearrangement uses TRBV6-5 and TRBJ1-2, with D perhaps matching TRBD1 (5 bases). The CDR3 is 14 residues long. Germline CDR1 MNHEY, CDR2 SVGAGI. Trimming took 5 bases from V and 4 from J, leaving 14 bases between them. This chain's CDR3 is CASSPGDQGYGYTF. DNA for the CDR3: TGTGCCAGCAGTCCGGGGGACCAGGGCTATGGCTACACCTTC.

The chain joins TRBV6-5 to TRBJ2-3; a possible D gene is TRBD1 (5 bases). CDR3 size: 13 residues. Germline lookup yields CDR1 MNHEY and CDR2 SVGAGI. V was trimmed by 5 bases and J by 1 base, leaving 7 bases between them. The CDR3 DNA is TGTGCCAGCAGTCTAGGGGGCACAGATACGCAGTATTTT. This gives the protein CASSLGGTDTQYF.

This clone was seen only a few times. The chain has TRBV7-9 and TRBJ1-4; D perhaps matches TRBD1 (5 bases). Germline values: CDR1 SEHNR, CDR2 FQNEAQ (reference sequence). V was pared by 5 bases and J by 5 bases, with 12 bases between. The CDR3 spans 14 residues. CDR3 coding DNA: TGTGCCAGCAGCGCACAGGCAAACAATGAAAAACTGTTTTTT. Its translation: CASSAQANNEKLFF.

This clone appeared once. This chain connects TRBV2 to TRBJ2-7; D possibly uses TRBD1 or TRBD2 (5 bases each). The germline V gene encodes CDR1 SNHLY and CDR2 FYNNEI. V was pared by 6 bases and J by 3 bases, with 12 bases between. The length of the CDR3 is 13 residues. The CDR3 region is CASSLGRYYEQYF. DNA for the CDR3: TGTGCCAGCAGCTTGGGACGCTACTACGAGCAGTACTTC.

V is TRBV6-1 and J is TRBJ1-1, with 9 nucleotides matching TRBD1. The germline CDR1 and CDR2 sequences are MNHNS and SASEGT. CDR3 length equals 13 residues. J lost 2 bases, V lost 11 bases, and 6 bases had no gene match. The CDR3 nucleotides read TGTGCCGGGGGGACAGGGACAAACACTGAAGCTTTCTTT. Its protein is CAGGTGTNTEAFF.